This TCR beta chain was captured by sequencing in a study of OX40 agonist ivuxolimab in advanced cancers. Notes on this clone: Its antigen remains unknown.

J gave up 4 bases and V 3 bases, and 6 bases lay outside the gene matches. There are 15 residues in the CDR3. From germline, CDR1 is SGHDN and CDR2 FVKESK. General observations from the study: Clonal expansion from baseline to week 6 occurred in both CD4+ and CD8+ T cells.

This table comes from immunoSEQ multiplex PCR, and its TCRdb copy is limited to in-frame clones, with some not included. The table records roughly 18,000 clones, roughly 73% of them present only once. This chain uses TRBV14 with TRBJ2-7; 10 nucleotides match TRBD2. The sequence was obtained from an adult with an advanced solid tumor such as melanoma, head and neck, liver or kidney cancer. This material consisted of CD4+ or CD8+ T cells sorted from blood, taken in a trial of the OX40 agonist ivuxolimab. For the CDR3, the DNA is TGTGCCAGCAGCCAGACTGGACTAGCGGTTTACGAGCAGTACTTC. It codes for CASSQTGLAVYEQYF.